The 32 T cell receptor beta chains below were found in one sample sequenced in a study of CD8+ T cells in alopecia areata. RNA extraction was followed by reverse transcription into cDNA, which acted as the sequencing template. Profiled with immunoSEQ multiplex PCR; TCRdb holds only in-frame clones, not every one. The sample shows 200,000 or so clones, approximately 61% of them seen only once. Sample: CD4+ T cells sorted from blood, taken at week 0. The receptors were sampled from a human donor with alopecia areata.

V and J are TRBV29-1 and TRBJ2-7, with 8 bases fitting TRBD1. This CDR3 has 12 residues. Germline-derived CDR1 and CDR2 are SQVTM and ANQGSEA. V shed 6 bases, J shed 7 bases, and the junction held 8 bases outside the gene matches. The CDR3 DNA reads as TGCAGCGTCAACAGGGGGTCCAGGGAGCAGTACTTC. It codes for CSVNRGSREQYF.

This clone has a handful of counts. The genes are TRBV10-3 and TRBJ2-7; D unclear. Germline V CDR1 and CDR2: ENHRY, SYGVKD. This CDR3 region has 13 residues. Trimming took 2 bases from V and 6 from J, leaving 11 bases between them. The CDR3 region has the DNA TGTGCCATCAGTGAGGAAGTTGTAGGCGAGCAGTACTTC. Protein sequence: CAISEEVVGEQYF.

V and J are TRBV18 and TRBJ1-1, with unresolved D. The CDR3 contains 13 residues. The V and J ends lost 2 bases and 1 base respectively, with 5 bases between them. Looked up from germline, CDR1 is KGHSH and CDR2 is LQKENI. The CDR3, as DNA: TGTGCCAGCTCACCAGACAAGAACACTGAAGCTTTCTTT. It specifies CASSPDKNTEAFF.

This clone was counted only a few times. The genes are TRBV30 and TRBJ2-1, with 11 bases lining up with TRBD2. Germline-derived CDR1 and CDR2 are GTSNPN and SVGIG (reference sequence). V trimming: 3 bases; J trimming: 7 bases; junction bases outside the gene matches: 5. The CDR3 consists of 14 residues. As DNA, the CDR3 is TGTGCCTGGAGAACTAGCGGGAGCTATAATGAGCAGTTCTTC. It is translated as CAWRTSGSYNEQFF.

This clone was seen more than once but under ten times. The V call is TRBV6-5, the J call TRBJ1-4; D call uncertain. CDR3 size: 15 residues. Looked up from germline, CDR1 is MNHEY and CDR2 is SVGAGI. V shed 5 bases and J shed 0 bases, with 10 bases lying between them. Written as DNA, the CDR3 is TGTGCCAGCAGTGCTAGGATTGCAACTAATGAAAAACTGTTTTTT. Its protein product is CASSARIATNEKLFF.

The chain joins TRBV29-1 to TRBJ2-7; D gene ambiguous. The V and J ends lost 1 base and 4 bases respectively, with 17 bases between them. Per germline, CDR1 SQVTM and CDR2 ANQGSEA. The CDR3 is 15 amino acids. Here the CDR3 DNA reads TGCAGCGTTGAAGTTTCAAAAGGCTGGGGTTACGAGCAGTACTTC. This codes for CSVEVSKGWGYEQYF.

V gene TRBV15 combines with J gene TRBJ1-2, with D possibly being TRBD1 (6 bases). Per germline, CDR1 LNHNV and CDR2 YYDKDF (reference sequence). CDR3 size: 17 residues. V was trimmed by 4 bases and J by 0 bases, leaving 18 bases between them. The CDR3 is CATSNQQGSGANYGYTF. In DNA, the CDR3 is TGTGCCACCAGCAACCAACAGGGTTCGGGGGCTAACTATGGCTACACCTTC. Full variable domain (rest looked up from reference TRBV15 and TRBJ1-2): DAMVIQNPRYQVTQFGKPVTLSCSQTLNHNVMYWYQQKSSQAPKLLFHYYDKDFNNEADTPDNFQSRRPNTSFCFLDIRSPGLGDTAMYLCATSNQQGSGANYGYTFGSGTRLTVV.

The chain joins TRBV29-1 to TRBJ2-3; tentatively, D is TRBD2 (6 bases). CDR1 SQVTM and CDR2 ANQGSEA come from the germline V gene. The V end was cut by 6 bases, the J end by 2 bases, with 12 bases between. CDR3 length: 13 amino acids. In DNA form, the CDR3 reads TGCAGCGTGAGCCAGCGGGTCACAGATACGCAGTATTTT. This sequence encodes CSVSQRVTDTQYF.

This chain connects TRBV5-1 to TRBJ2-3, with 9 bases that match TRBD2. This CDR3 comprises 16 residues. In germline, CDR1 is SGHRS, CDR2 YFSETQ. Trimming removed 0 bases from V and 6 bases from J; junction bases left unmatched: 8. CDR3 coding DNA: TGCGCCAGCAGCTTGGTTCTAGCGGGGATTTCCGATACGCAGTATTTT. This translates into CASSLVLAGISDTQYF.

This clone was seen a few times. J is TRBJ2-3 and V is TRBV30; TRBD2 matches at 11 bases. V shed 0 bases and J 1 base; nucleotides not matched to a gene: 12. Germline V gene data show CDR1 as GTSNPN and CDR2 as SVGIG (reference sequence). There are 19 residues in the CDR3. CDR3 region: CAWSVLAGGRFLGTDTQYF. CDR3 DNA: TGTGCCTGGAGTGTGCTAGCGGGGGGCCGCTTCCTAGGCACAGATACGCAGTATTTT.

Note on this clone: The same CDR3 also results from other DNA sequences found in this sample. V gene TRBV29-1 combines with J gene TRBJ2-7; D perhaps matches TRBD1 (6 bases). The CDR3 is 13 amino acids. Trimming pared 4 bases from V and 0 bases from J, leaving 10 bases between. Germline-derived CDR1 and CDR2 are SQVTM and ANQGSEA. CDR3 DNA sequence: TGCAGCGTTGTTGGGACACCCTCCTACGAGCAGTACTTC. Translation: CSVVGTPSYEQYF.

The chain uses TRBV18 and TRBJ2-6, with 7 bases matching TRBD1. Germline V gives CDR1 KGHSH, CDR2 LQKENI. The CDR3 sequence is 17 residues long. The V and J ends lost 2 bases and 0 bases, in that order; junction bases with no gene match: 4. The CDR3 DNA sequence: TGTGCCAGCTCACCATCCACAGGGGCCTCTGGGGCCAACGTCCTGACTTTC. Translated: CASSPSTGASGANVLTF.

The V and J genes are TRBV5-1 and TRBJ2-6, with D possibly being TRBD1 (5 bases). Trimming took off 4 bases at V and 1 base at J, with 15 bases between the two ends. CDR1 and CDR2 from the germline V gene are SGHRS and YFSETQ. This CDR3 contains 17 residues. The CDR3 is CASSLWTTPSGANVLTF. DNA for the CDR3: TGCGCCAGCAGCCTCTGGACAACTCCTTCTGGGGCCAACGTCCTGACTTTC.

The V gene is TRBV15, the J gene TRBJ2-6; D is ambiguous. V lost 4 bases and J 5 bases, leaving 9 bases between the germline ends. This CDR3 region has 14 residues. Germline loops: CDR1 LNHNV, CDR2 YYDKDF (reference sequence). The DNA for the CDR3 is TGTGCCACCAGCATCGGCAACAGGGCCAACGTCCTGACTTTC. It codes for CATSIGNRANVLTF. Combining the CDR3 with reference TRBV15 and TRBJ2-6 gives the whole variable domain DAMVIQNPRYQVTQFGKPVTLSCSQTLNHNVMYWYQQKSSQAPKLLFHYYDKDFNNEADTPDNFQSRRPNTSFCFLDIRSPGLGDTAMYLCATSIGNRANVLTFGAGSRLTVL.

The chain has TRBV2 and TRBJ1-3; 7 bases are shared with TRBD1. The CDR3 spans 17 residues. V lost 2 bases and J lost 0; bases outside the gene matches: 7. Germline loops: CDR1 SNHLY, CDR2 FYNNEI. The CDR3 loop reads CASSERFRGDSGNTIYF. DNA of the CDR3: TGTGCCAGCAGTGAAAGATTCAGGGGGGACTCTGGAAACACCATATATTTT.

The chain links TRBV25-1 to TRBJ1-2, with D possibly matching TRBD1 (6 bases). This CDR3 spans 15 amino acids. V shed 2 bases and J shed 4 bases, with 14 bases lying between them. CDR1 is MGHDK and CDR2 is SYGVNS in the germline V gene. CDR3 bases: TGTGCCAGCAGTGAAGGAACAGGGAGTCCCTATGGCTACACCTTC. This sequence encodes CASSEGTGSPYGYTF.

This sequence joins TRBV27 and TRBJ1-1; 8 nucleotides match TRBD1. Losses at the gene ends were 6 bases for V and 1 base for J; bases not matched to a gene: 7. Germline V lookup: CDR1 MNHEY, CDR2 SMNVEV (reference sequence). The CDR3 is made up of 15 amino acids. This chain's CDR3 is CASSLTTGGNTEAFF. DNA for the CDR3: TGTGCCAGCAGCCTTACTACAGGGGGGAACACTGAAGCTTTCTTT.

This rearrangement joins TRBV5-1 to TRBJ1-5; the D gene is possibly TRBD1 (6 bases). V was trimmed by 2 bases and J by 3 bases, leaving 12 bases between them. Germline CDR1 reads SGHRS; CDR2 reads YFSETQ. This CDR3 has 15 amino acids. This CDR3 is CASSLTTGPNQPQHF. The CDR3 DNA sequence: TGCGCCAGCAGCTTAACGACAGGCCCCAATCAGCCCCAGCATTTT.

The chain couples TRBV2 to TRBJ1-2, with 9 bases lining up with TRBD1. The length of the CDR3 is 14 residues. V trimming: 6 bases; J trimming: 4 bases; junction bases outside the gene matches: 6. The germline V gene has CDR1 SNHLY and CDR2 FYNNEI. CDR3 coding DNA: TGTGCCAGCAGCGACAGGGGGGGCTCCTATGGCTACACCTTC. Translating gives CASSDRGGSYGYTF.

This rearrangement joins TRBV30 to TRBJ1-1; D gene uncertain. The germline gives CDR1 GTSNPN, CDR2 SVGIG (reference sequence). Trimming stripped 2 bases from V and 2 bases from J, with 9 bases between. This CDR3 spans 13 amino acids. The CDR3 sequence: CAWSTQENTEAFF. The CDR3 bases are TGTGCCTGGAGTACCCAGGAAAACACTGAAGCTTTCTTT.

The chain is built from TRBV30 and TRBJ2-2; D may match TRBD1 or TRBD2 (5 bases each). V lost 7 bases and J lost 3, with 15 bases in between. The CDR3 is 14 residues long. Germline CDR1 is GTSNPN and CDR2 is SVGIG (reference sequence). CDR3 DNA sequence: TGTGCCTTCCACACTAGGACATACACCGGGGAGCTGTTTTTT. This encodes CAFHTRTYTGELFF.

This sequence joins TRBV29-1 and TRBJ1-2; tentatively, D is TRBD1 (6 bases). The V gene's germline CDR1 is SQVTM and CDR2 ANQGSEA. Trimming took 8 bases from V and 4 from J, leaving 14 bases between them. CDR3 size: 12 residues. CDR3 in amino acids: CSTRGASYGYTF. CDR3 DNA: TGCAGCACCCGGGGGGCTTCCTATGGCTACACCTTC.

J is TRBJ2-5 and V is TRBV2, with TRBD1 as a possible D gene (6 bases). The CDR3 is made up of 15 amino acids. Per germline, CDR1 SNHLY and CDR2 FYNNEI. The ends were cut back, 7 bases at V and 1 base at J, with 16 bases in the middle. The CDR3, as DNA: TGTGCCAGCACCTCATCCACAGGGATCCAAGAGACCCAGTACTTC. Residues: CASTSSTGIQETQYF.

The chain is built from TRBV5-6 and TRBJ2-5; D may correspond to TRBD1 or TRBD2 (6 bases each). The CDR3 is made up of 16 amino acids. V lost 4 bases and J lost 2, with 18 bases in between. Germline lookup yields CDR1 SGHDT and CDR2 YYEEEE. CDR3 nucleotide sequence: TGTGCCAGCAGCATTGGTGTACAGGGAGGACAAGAGACCCAGTACTTC. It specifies CASSIGVQGGQETQYF.

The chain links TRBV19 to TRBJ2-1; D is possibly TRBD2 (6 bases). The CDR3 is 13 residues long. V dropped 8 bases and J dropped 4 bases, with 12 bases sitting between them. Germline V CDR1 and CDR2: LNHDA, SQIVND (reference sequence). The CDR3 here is CASCHGGYNEQFF. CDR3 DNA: TGTGCCAGTTGTCACGGAGGGTACAATGAGCAGTTCTTC.

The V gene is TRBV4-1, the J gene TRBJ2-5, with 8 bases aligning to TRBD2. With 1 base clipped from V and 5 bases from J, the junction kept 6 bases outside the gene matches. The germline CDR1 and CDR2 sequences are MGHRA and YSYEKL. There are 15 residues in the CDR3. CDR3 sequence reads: CASSQGGLAPETQYF. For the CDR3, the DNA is TGCGCCAGCAGCCAAGGCGGACTAGCCCCCGAGACCCAGTACTTC.

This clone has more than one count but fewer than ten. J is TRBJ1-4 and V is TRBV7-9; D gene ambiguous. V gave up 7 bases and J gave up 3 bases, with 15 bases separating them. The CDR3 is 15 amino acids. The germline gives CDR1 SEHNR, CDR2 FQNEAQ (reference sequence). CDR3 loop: CASTLGVFANEKLFF. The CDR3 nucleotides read TGTGCCAGCACCCTTGGGGTCTTCGCTAATGAAAAACTGTTTTTT.

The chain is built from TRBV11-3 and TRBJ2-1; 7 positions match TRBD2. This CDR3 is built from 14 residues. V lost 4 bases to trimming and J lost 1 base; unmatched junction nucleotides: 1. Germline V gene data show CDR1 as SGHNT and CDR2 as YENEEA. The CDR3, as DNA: TGTGCCAGCAGCTACGGGAGGTCCTACAATGAGCAGTTCTTC. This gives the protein CASSYGRSYNEQFF. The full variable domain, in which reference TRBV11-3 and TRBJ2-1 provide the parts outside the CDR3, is EAGVVQSPRYKIIEKKQPVAFWCNPISGHNTLYWYLQNLGQGPELLIRYENEEAVDDSQLPKDRFSAERLKGVDSTLKIQPAELGDSAVYLCASSYGRSYNEQFFGPGTRLTVL.

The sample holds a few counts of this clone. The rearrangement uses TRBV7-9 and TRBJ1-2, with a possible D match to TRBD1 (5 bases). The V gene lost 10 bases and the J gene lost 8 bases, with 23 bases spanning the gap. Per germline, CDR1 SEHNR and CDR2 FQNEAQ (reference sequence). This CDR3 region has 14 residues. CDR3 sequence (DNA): TGTGCCATCAACGTGGGGACGGGGGTTCAGGGCTACACCTTC. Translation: CAINVGTGVQGYTF.

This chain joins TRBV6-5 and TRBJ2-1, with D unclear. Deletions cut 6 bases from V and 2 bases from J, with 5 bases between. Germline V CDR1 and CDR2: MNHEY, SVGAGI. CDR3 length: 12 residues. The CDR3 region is CASSTTYNEQFF. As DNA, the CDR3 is TGTGCCAGCAGCACAACCTACAATGAGCAGTTCTTC.

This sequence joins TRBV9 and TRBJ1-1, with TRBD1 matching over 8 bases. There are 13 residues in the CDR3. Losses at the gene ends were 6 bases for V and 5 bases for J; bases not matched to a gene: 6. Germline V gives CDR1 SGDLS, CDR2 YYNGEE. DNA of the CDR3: TGTGCCAGCACAGGGGGCGCGGGTACTGAAGCTTTCTTT. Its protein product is CASTGGAGTEAFF.

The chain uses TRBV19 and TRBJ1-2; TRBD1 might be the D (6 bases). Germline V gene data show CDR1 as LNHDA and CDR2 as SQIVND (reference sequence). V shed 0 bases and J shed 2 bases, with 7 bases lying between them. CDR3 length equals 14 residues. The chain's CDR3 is CASSIDTGNYGYTF. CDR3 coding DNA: TGTGCCAGTAGTATAGATACAGGGAACTATGGCTACACCTTC.